This T cell receptor (beta chain) was documented in a study of shared clonotypes between healthy human individuals. Sequencing was performed with immunoSEQ multiplex PCR; in TCRdb, only in-frame clones are kept and a portion is missing. The sample has a few hundred thousand clones, roughly 97% seen once. CDR3 size: 14 residues. Per the germline V gene, CDR1 is MGHDK and CDR2 is SYGVNS. V gave up 5 bases and J gave up 6 bases, with 13 bases separating them. Sample: naive CD4+ T cells sorted from blood. Subset described: CD45RA+ positively selected. V is TRBV25-1 and J is TRBJ2-2, with D possibly being TRBD1 or TRBD2 (5 bases each). This clonotype was sampled from a woman aged 25 to 39 in good health. CDR3 loop: CASSQGEVPGELFF. The CDR3 DNA reads TGTGCCAGCAGTCAGGGAGAGGTCCCCGGGGAGCTGTTTTTT.